Following are 30 T cell receptor beta chains from one sample sequenced in a study of siplizumab effects on memory and regulatory T cells (dated by TCRdb to about 2019). Receptor amplification or capture employed the immunoSEQ multiplex PCR assay. Sourced from immuneACCESS, this table was stored by TCRdb with only in-frame sequences that have V and J called. A share of the clones is absent; for the studies checked, an unresolved V gene accounts for under half, and the remainder has no known explanation. The sample data list about 50,000 clones, and nearly 95% of these were observed just once. In total, the top ten clones hold roughly 18% of the sample. The sequenced sample consisted of CD8+ T cells sorted from blood. These receptors all stem from a human donor in good health.

The chain couples TRBV7-8 to TRBJ2-6; D unresolved. CDR3 length: 15 residues. In germline, CDR1 is SGHVS, CDR2 FQNEAQ. With 5 bases removed from V and 0 bases from J, the gap between germline ends came to 8 bases. The DNA of the CDR3 is TGTGCCAGCAGCCCGCAAGACTCTGGGGCCAACGTCCTGACTTTC. Its protein product is CASSPQDSGANVLTF. The full variable domain, in which reference TRBV7-8 and TRBJ2-6 provide the parts outside the CDR3, is GAGVSQSPRYKVAKRGQDVALRCDPISGHVSLFWYQQALGQGPEFLTYFQNEAQLDKSGLPSDRFFAERPEGSVSTLKIQRTQQEDSAVYLCASSPQDSGANVLTFGAGSRLTVL.

The rearrangement uses TRBV5-6 and TRBJ2-7; D might be TRBD1 or TRBD2, each matching 5 bases. Germline V gene lookup returns CDR1 SGHDT and CDR2 YYEEEE. V lost 0 bases, J lost 1 base, and 17 bases lay in between. The length of the CDR3 is 17 residues. The CDR3 is CASSLDLGPYRSYEQYF. CDR3 nucleotide sequence: TGTGCCAGCAGCTTGGATTTGGGACCCTATAGGTCCTACGAGCAGTACTTC.

The table lists this clone with a few counts. The rearrangement joins TRBV4-2 to TRBJ1-2, with D tentatively TRBD1 (5 bases). The germline gives CDR1 LGHNA, CDR2 YNFKEQ. The CDR3 is made up of 15 amino acids. V was shortened by 1 base and J by 4 bases, with 13 bases between the two germline ends. Here the CDR3 DNA reads TGTGCCAGCAGCCAAGGTACAGGATCAGGCTATGGCTACACCTTC. This encodes CASSQGTGSGYGYTF.

The chain's CDR3 is CASSQSQGKERGYTF. CDR3 in DNA: TGTGCCAGCAGCCAATCACAGGGTAAGGAACGGGGCTACACCTTC. V and J are TRBV4-2 and TRBJ1-2, with D possibly matching TRBD1 (6 bases). Trimming cost V 2 bases and J 8 bases, with 18 bases left between them. The germline V gene encodes CDR1 LGHNA and CDR2 YNFKEQ. The CDR3 totals 15 residues.

The V and J genes are TRBV6-1 and TRBJ2-5; D unresolved. Per the germline V gene, CDR1 is MNHNS and CDR2 is SASEGT. This CDR3 is built from 15 residues. Trimming cost V 4 bases and J 2 bases, with 14 bases left between them. The CDR3 loop reads CASSGWLASQETQYF. In DNA form, the CDR3 reads TGTGCCAGCAGTGGTTGGCTTGCCTCGCAAGAGACCCAGTACTTC.

V is TRBV7-2 and J is TRBJ2-7; D not resolved. This CDR3 has 12 amino acids. Germline-derived CDR1 and CDR2 are SGHTA and FQGNSA. V lost 3 bases and J lost 7, with 10 bases in between. The CDR3 coding sequence is TGTGCCAGCAGCTTCAGCAATCAGGAGCAGTACTTC. It codes for CASSFSNQEQYF.

This CDR3 reads CSARVNEQYF. For the CDR3, the DNA is TGCAGTGCTAGGGTAAACGAGCAGTACTTC. The rearrangement joins TRBV20-1 to TRBJ2-7; no clear D gene. The V end was cut by 3 bases, the J end by 5 bases, with 5 bases between. The CDR3 spans 10 residues. In germline, CDR1 is DFQATT, CDR2 SNEGSKA (reference sequence).

This clone appeared a single time. The CDR3 protein is CASSVATGSLDNSPLHF. The DNA of the CDR3 is TGTGCCAGCAGCGTAGCTACGGGCTCCCTGGACAATTCACCCCTCCACTTT. The V and J genes are TRBV9 and TRBJ1-6, with unresolved D. There are 17 residues in the CDR3. V lost 0 bases and J lost 7, with 17 bases in between. Germline CDR1 and CDR2: SGDLS and YYNGEE.

This chain uses TRBV13 with TRBJ2-1; TRBD2 is a possible D gene (6 bases). The germline V gene encodes CDR1 PRHDT and CDR2 FYEKMQ (reference sequence). This CDR3 region has 16 residues. Trimming shortened V by 5 bases and J by 4 bases, and 18 bases separated the two germline ends. In nucleotides, the CDR3 is TGTGCCAGCAGCCCCCCGACTAGAACACAATACAATGAGCAGTTCTTC. Its protein product is CASSPPTRTQYNEQFF.

V gene TRBV7-9 combines with J gene TRBJ2-2; TRBD2 agrees at 7 bases. With V trimmed by 4 bases and J by 2 bases, 4 bases remained unmatched. CDR3 length equals 15 residues. The germline gives CDR1 SEHNR, CDR2 FQNEAQ (reference sequence). This chain's CDR3 is CASSYSGTNTGELFF. For the CDR3, the DNA is TGTGCCAGCAGCTACAGCGGGACTAACACCGGGGAGCTGTTTTTT. Based on the CDR3 plus reference TRBV7-9 and TRBJ2-2, the full variable domain is DTGVSQNPRHKITKRGQNVTFRCDPISEHNRLYWYRQTLGQGPEFLTYFQNEAQLEKSRLLSDRFSAERPKGSFSTLEIQRTEQGDSAMYLCASSYSGTNTGELFFGEGSRLTVL.

This clone was seen only once. The V gene is TRBV30, the J gene TRBJ1-1; D possibly corresponds to TRBD1 (5 bases). Per germline, CDR1 GTSNPN and CDR2 SVGIG (reference sequence). This CDR3 has 16 amino acids. Trimming removed 5 bases at V and 0 bases at J, with 19 bases between. The CDR3 DNA sequence: TGTGCCTGGGGGGACTCACCAGAGAGAATGAACACTGAAGCTTTCTTT. It specifies CAWGDSPERMNTEAFF.

The chain uses TRBV6-5 and TRBJ1-3; D gene unclear. Germline V gene lookup returns CDR1 MNHEY and CDR2 SVGAGI. There are 11 residues in the CDR3. V gave up 2 bases and J gave up 4 bases, with 0 bases separating them. The CDR3 DNA follows: TGTGCCAGCAGTTACGGAAACACCATATATTTT. Translating gives CASSYGNTIYF.

About this clone: Distinct nucleotide sequences in the sample also encode this CDR3. The chain employs TRBV6-1 and TRBJ2-7; D not resolved. The CDR3 length is 11 residues. V was shortened by 6 bases and J by 4 bases, with 7 bases between the two germline ends. In germline, CDR1 is MNHNS, CDR2 SASEGT. CDR3 coding DNA: TGTGCCAGCAGGATAGGGTACGAGCAGTACTTC. This translates into CASRIGYEQYF.

The chain carries TRBV5-6 and TRBJ2-3, with 12 bases lining up with TRBD2. This CDR3 has 16 residues. In germline, CDR1 is SGHDT, CDR2 YYEEEE. J gave up 5 bases and V 4 bases, and 8 bases lay outside the gene matches. CDR3 region: CASSQRTSGILDTQYF. In nucleotides, the CDR3 is TGTGCCAGCAGCCAAAGGACTAGCGGGATCTTAGATACGCAGTATTTT. Full variable domain (outside the CDR3, taken from reference TRBV5-6 and TRBJ2-3): DAGVTQSPTHLIKTRGQQVTLRCSPKSGHDTVSWYQQALGQGPQFIFQYYEEEERQRGNFPDRFSGHQFPNYSSELNVNALLLGDSALYLCASSQRTSGILDTQYFGPGTRLTVL.

This chain links TRBV5-1 with TRBJ2-7; the D gene could be TRBD1 or TRBD2 (5 bases each). V was clipped by 0 bases and J by 3 bases, with 13 bases between them. The germline V gene has CDR1 SGHRS and CDR2 YFSETQ. CDR3 length: 15 amino acids. CDR3 residues: CASSLEGPLFYEQYF. The CDR3 DNA reads as TGCGCCAGCAGCTTGGAGGGACCCCTTTTCTACGAGCAGTACTTC.

This clone was seen only a few times. J is TRBJ1-1 and V is TRBV9; D might be TRBD1 (5 bases). The V end was cut by 0 bases, the J end by 3 bases, with 9 bases between. The CDR3 covers 14 residues. Per germline, CDR1 SGDLS and CDR2 YYNGEE. The DNA for the CDR3 is TGTGCCAGCAGCGTAGATACAGGCCACACTGAAGCTTTCTTT. The encoded protein is CASSVDTGHTEAFF.

V is TRBV10-3 and J is TRBJ1-2; TRBD1 is a possible D gene (5 bases). Trimming removed 2 bases from V and 7 bases from J, with 11 bases in between. This CDR3 is 13 amino acids long. Germline loops: CDR1 ENHRY, CDR2 SYGVKD. CDR3 nucleotide sequence: TGTGCCATCAGTGAGGAGGGGAGGAGTGGCTACACCTTC. Encoded protein: CAISEEGRSGYTF.

The chain uses TRBV12-5 and TRBJ2-7; D may be TRBD2 (6 bases). Looked up from germline, CDR1 is LGHNT and CDR2 is FRNRAP. Trimming cost V 4 bases and J 3 bases, with 7 bases left between them. The length of the CDR3 is 12 residues. The CDR3 bases are TGTGCTAGTGGTTGGGACTTCTACGAGCAGTACTTC. This sequence encodes CASGWDFYEQYF.

This sequence joins TRBV7-9 and TRBJ2-3; 7 bases fit TRBD2. The CDR3 loop spans 14 amino acids. Germline CDR1 and CDR2: SEHNR and FQNEAQ (reference sequence). Trimming cost V 6 bases and J 3 bases; bases outside gene matches: 6. Written as DNA, the CDR3 is TGTGCCAGCAGATGGGCGGGAGTAACAGATACGCAGTATTTT. Translation: CASRWAGVTDTQYF. The whole variable domain, filled in from reference TRBV7-9 and TRBJ2-3, reads DTGVSQNPRHKITKRGQNVTFRCDPISEHNRLYWYRQTLGQGPEFLTYFQNEAQLEKSRLLSDRFSAERPKGSFSTLEIQRTEQGDSAMYLCASRWAGVTDTQYFGPGTRLTVL.

The chain combines TRBV5-4 with TRBJ2-7; tentatively, D is TRBD1 (5 bases). V dropped 0 bases and J dropped 2 bases, with 9 bases sitting between them. The CDR3 has 14 residues. CDR1 is SGHNT and CDR2 is YYREEE in the germline V gene (reference sequence). CDR3 DNA: TGTGCCAGCAGCTTGGGCAGGGTGACCTACGAGCAGTACTTC. Amino acids: CASSLGRVTYEQYF.

The chain uses TRBV28 and TRBJ1-2; perhaps TRBD1 as D (5 bases). Germline V gene sequence: CDR1 MDHEN, CDR2 SYDVKM. This CDR3 spans 14 amino acids. V was cut by 2 bases and J by 0 bases, with 7 bases left in between. DNA for the CDR3: TGTGCCAGCAGTTTACTGACAGCTAACTATGGCTACACCTTC. It is translated as CASSLLTANYGYTF.

V gene TRBV7-9 combines with J gene TRBJ2-1; D assignment may be TRBD1 or TRBD2 (5 bases each). V was cut by 1 base and J by 10 bases, with 8 bases left in between. This CDR3 has 12 amino acids. The germline gives CDR1 SEHNR, CDR2 FQNEAQ (reference sequence). As DNA, the CDR3 is TGTGCCAGCAGCTTAGTGGGGGAGGAGCAGTTCTTC. It codes for CASSLVGEEQFF.

This chain links TRBV27 with TRBJ1-2, with D tentatively TRBD1 (6 bases). Germline lookup yields CDR1 MNHEY and CDR2 SMNVEV (reference sequence). Trimming stripped 0 bases from V and 4 bases from J, with 9 bases between. The CDR3 is 14 residues long. The DNA for the CDR3 is TGTGCCAGCAGTTTATCCGGGGGCAGCTATGGCTACACCTTC. Translated: CASSLSGGSYGYTF.

The CDR3 nucleotides read TGTGCCATCAGTGAACCAGGGACCGGGGAGCTGTTTTTT. It codes for CAISEPGTGELFF. This chain links TRBV10-3 with TRBJ2-2; tentative D call: TRBD1 (5 bases). Germline V CDR1 and CDR2: ENHRY, SYGVKD. The CDR3 spans 13 residues. The V end lost 3 bases, the J end lost 5 bases, and 7 bases lay between the germline ends.

The rearrangement links TRBV9 to TRBJ1-1, with D unresolved. With 3 bases removed from V and 0 bases from J, the gap between germline ends came to 6 bases. Germline values: CDR1 SGDLS, CDR2 YYNGEE. CDR3 length equals 13 residues. CDR3 coding DNA: TGTGCCAGCAGCGGACACCTGAACACTGAAGCTTTCTTT. It yields the protein CASSGHLNTEAFF.

The J gene is TRBJ2-2, the V gene TRBV15; 15 bases are shared with TRBD2. Germline loops: CDR1 LNHNV, CDR2 YYDKDF (reference sequence). The length of the CDR3 is 18 residues. V lost 5 bases, J lost 5 bases, and 9 bases stayed unmatched. This CDR3 reads CATSGGTSGRRVTGELFF. In DNA, the CDR3 is TGTGCCACCAGCGGGGGGACTAGCGGGAGGCGGGTAACCGGGGAGCTGTTTTTT.

The V call is TRBV27, the J call TRBJ2-1, with TRBD1 matching over 7 bases. Looked up from germline, CDR1 is MNHEY and CDR2 is SMNVEV (reference sequence). CDR3 length: 15 amino acids. The V gene end was trimmed by 5 bases and the J gene end by 6 bases; junction bases not matched to a gene: 10. The CDR3 bases are TGTGCCAGCAGTGCCGGGACAGACTTGGCCAATGAGCAGTTCTTC. This gives the protein CASSAGTDLANEQFF.

This chain joins TRBV28 and TRBJ2-1; D gene unclear. The CDR3 sequence is 13 residues long. V gave up 6 bases and J gave up 3 bases, with 9 bases separating them. Germline CDR1 is MDHEN and CDR2 is SYDVKM. CDR3 region: CASSNLRYNEQFF. As DNA, the CDR3 is TGTGCCAGCAGCAACCTCCGCTACAATGAGCAGTTCTTC. Full variable domain (missing parts from reference TRBV28 and TRBJ2-1): DVKVTQSSRYLVKRTGEKVFLECVQDMDHENMFWYRQDPGLGLRLIYFSYDVKMKEKGDIPEGYSVSREKKERFSLILESASTNQTSMYLCASSNLRYNEQFFGPGTRLTVL.

The V and J genes are TRBV4-2 and TRBJ2-7, with 10 bases matching TRBD1. The V and J ends lost 6 bases and 6 bases, in that order; junction bases with no gene match: 5. Germline lookup yields CDR1 LGHNA and CDR2 YNFKEQ. The length of the CDR3 is 13 residues. This CDR3 is CASRRGQGLEQYF. DNA for the CDR3: TGTGCCAGCAGGAGGGGACAGGGGCTCGAGCAGTACTTC.

In DNA form, the CDR3 reads TGTGCCAGCAGTTGGGGGAGTAATGGGGCCAACGTCCTGACTTTC. Protein sequence: CASSWGSNGANVLTF. The rearrangement joins TRBV28 to TRBJ2-6; D tentatively fits TRBD1 or TRBD2 (5 bases each). The germline gives CDR1 MDHEN, CDR2 SYDVKM. The CDR3 has 15 residues. With 4 bases removed from V and 3 bases from J, the gap between germline ends came to 10 bases.